These T cell receptor beta chains were read from a single sample in a study of neoadjuvant anti-PD-1 for oral cavity cancer. Assay used: immunoSEQ multiplex PCR; TCRdb lists only in-frame clones, some missing. The sample consists of about 14,000 clones, 60% to 65% of them appearing once. Material: PBMCs, obtained before nivolumab (anti-PD-1) treatment. The receptor source for this set is a person between 40 and 80 years old with oral cavity squamous cell carcinoma. Each CDR3 is given with its conserved first and last residue. The D gene is left open where the match is weak. Clone size is not always given. Where it is, it says once, few, many or a class for expanded clones.

-	-	TRBV4-1	TRBJ1-3	CASSQVGVAIGDTIYF	TGCGCCAGCAGCCAAGTCGGAGTGGCAATTGGTGACACCATATATTTT
-	-	TRBV30	TRBJ2-3	CASRPYSTDTQYF	TGTGCCTCACGACCGTATAGCACAGATACGCAGTATTTT
once	TRBD1	TRBV27	TRBJ1-1	CASKGTGGRTLQNEAFF	TGTGCCAGCAAGGGGACAGGGGGCCGGACGCTCCAAAATGAAGCTTTCTTT
few	TRBD1	TRBV27	TRBJ2-1	CASSLLQGSEQFF	TGTGCCAGCAGTCTATTACAGGGGAGTGAGCAGTTCTTC
few	TRBD2	TRBV23-1	TRBJ2-7	CASEAAGGYPYEQYF	TGCGCCAGCGAAGCGGCGGGAGGCTATCCCTACGAGCAGTACTTC
few	-	TRBV6-1	TRBJ1-1	CASSENYGTEAFF	TGTGCCAGCAGTGAAAATTACGGCACTGAAGCTTTCTTT
-	-	TRBV25-1	TRBJ1-2	CASCPLDGRYGYTF	TGTGCCAGTTGCCCCTTGGACGGAAGATATGGCTACACCTTC
once	-	TRBV18	TRBJ1-4	CASSPGGSNEKLFF	TGTGCCAGCTCACCAGGGGGCAGCAATGAAAAACTGTTTTTT
-	-	TRBV28	TRBJ2-4	CASNPRALAKNIQYF	TGTGCCAGCAACCCCCGGGCATTAGCCAAAAACATTCAGTACTTC
-	TRBD1	TRBV19	TRBJ1-1	CASSRTGRDTEAFF	TGTGCCAGTAGCCGGACAGGGAGGGACACTGAAGCTTTCTTT
few	TRBD1	TRBV19	TRBJ2-7	CASSKQGKDYEQYF	TGTGCCAGTAGCAAACAGGGGAAGGACTACGAGCAGTACTTC
-	-	TRBV5-5	TRBJ1-2	CASSLHGVSGNGYTF	TGTGCCAGCAGCTTGCACGGGGTAAGCGGAAATGGCTACACCTTC
-	-	TRBV5-1	TRBJ2-1	CASSLEGAEQFF	TGCGCCAGCAGCTTGGAAGGGGCTGAGCAGTTCTTC
-	TRBD2	TRBV9	TRBJ2-7	CASSALAGRADEQYF	TGTGCCAGCAGCGCCCTTGCGGGGAGGGCCGACGAGCAGTACTTC
-	-	TRBV7-2	TRBJ1-6	CASSLGVQGTPLHF	TGTGCCAGCAGCTTGGGGGTACAGGGAACACCCCTCCACTTT
-	TRBD2	TRBV6-1	TRBJ2-1	CASSEGWGPRGDGNEQFF	TGTGCCAGCAGTGAAGGCTGGGGACCCCGGGGGGACGGCAATGAGCAGTTCTTC
few	-	TRBV25-1	TRBJ2-2	CASSESIGNTGELFF	TGTGCCAGCAGTGAATCTATAGGCAATACCGGGGAGCTGTTTTTT
-	TRBD1	TRBV7-9	TRBJ1-1	CASSGTGGLNTEAFF	TGTGCCAGCAGCGGCACAGGGGGCCTGAACACTGAAGCTTTCTTT
-	TRBD2	TRBV9	TRBJ2-3	CASSAGTSLSDTQYF	TGTGCCAGCAGCGCCGGGACTAGCCTTTCAGATACGCAGTATTTT
-	-	TRBV2	TRBJ1-1	CASRKRAEGTTEAFF	TGTGCCAGCAGGAAGCGGGCTGAGGGAACAACTGAAGCTTTCTTT
few	-	TRBV4-2	TRBJ1-1	CASSQAKANTEAFF	TGTGCCAGCAGCCAAGCAAAGGCGAACACTGAAGCTTTCTTT
-	-	TRBV7-2	TRBJ1-4	CASSLVISGQEKLFF	TGTGCCAGCAGCTTAGTGATTTCAGGACAGGAAAAACTGTTTTTT
-	-	TRBV18	TRBJ1-2	CASSGKDSYGYTF	TGTGCCAGCTCAGGAAAAGACAGTTATGGCTACACCTTC
-	TRBD1	TRBV6-4	TRBJ1-1	CASKPGQGAGMNTEAFF	TGTGCCAGCAAACCGGGACAGGGGGCTGGGATGAACACTGAAGCTTTCTTT
few	-	TRBV15	TRBJ1-5	CATSRVGSQPQHF	TGTGCCACCAGCAGAGTGGGGAGTCAGCCCCAGCATTTT
-	-	TRBV21-1	TRBJ1-1	CASSKVGVGNTEAFF	-
-	-	TRBV11-2	TRBJ1-4	CASSSGTGGKLFF	TGTGCCAGCAGCTCCGGGACTGGGGGAAAACTGTTTTTT
-	-	TRBV18	TRBJ1-2	CASSPKGGNGYTF	TGTGCCAGCTCACCAAAAGGGGGGAATGGCTACACCTTC
few	TRBD2	TRBV14	TRBJ2-2	CASSPAGGGTGELFF	TGTGCCAGCAGCCCAGCGGGAGGAGGCACCGGGGAGCTGTTTTTT
-	TRBD1	TRBV28	TRBJ1-2	CASSFLGFGTGGDWDYGYTF	TGTGCCAGCAGTTTCTTAGGGTTTGGGACAGGGGGCGATTGGGACTATGGCTACACCTTC
-	-	TRBV11-1	TRBJ1-1	CASSLERETRDF	TGTGCCAGCAGCTTAGAGAGAGAGACACGGGACTTT
-	TRBD2	TRBV5-1	TRBJ2-1	CASSWGLTSGGYNEQFF	TGCGCCAGCAGCTGGGGGTTGACTAGCGGGGGTTACAATGAGCAGTTCTTC
-	-	TRBV5-5	TRBJ1-4	CASSSRGANEKLFF	TGTGCCAGCAGCTCTAGGGGGGCTAATGAAAAACTGTTTTTT
-	TRBD2	TRBV9	TRBJ2-2	CASSVVRLAGGPGSTGELFF	TGTGCCAGCAGCGTAGTTCGACTAGCGGGAGGGCCGGGGTCCACCGGGGAGCTGTTTTTT
-	-	TRBV10-3	TRBJ2-1	CAISEPTTYNEQFF	TGTGCCATCAGTGAGCCTACTACCTACAATGAGCAGTTCTTC
-	TRBD2	TRBV6-5	TRBJ2-1	CASSFGTSGYNEQFF	TGTGCCAGCAGCTTCGGGACTAGCGGATACAATGAGCAGTTCTTC
few	-	TRBV9	TRBJ2-2	CASSPRGQTGELFF	TGTGCCAGCAGCCCCCGAGGGCAAACCGGGGAGCTGTTTTTT
-	TRBD2	TRBV19	TRBJ2-1	CASKAGGPGNEQFF	TGTGCCAGTAAGGCGGGAGGGCCAGGGAATGAGCAGTTCTTC
-	-	TRBV14	TRBJ2-5	CASSQELRFGGETQYF	TGTGCCAGCAGCCAAGAATTAAGGTTCGGAGGAGAGACCCAGTACTTC
-	-	TRBV6-6	TRBJ1-2	CASSYEVVGYTF	TGTGCCAGCAGTTACGAGGTCGTTGGCTACACCTTC
-	-	TRBV7-3	TRBJ2-7	CASSLEVGSSYEQYF	TGTGCCAGCAGCTTAGAGGTCGGTTCCTCCTACGAGCAGTACTTC